The clone carrying this TCR beta chain was detected many times. TCRdb re-analysed the 5' RACE reads in MiXCR, keeping a single row per CDR3 protein. Of some 65,000 distinct CDR3 sequences in the sample, under 5% are singletons; the top ten hold approximately 2.7%. The data derive from a study of neurological immune-mediated disorders. The receptor was derived from a man in his forties or fifties with multiple sclerosis. The sequencing input was PBMCs.

In nucleotides, the CDR3 is TGCGCCAGCAGCTTTGGCAGTTCTGGCTACGAGCAGTACGTC. It codes for CASSFGSSGYEQYV. The rearrangement joins TRBV5-1 to TRBJ2-7; no clear D gene. V lost 2 bases, J lost 3 bases, and 12 bases lay in between. The CDR3 loop spans 14 amino acids. The germline V gene has CDR1 SGHRS and CDR2 YFSETQ.